This TCR beta chain is drawn from a study of T cell responses to AZD1222 COVID-19 vaccine. General study findings and limits: After two AZD1222 doses, spike-specific TCR breadth and depth rose versus day 0. Donors skewed white British and female; clonal diversity was possibly underestimated.

About this clone itself: The target antigen is unknown.

Produced via immunoSEQ multiplex PCR; TCRdb's table is partial and in-frame only. The profile shows 150,000 to 200,000 clones, 88% of them singletons. The V gene lost 1 base and the J gene lost 10 bases, with 13 bases spanning the gap. Germline CDR1 and CDR2: GTSNPN and SVGIG (reference sequence). This CDR3 is built from 12 residues. This sequence joins TRBV30 and TRBJ1-1; D is undetermined. The sample consisted of peripheral blood, taken on day 0 of AZD1222 vaccination. This sequence was found in an adult in good health. Here the CDR3 reads CAWSGGQSGAFF. CDR3 nucleotides: TGTGCCTGGAGTGGAGGCCAGTCGGGAGCTTTCTTT. The variable domain in full, completed from reference TRBV30 and TRBJ1-1, reads SQTIHQWPATLVQPVGSPLSLECTVEGTSNPNLYWYRQAAGRGLQLLFYSVGIGQISSEVPQNLSASRPQDRQFILSSKKLLLSDSGFYLCAWSGGQSGAFFGQGTRLTVV.